This TCR beta chain was observed in a study of regulatory T cells in long-lasting Graves disease (dated by TCRdb to the early 2020s). In the study overall: Persistent Graves' disease meant more than 5 years of antithyroid drug treatment with TSH receptor autoantibodies that stayed positive. Persistent Graves' disease patients in the clinical cohort had taken antithyroid drugs for around 10 years on average. The study took place in China and was registered as a clinical trial. TCR sequencing covered approximately 13 persistent and 20 or so newly diagnosed Graves' disease patients, 33 samples in total. Patients with persistent Graves' disease were compared with patients with newly diagnosed Graves' disease using TCR sequencing and RNA sequencing of peripheral blood. What the authors observed across the whole study: Only peripheral blood was studied, because thyroid tissue, the primary lesion, was inaccessible. The small sample size was acknowledged by the authors as a limitation that may reduce accuracy. Persistent patients shared more public clonotypes among themselves (around 2,800) than newly diagnosed patients did (about 970). Sequencing and analysis were limited to the TCR beta chain. TRBV28, TRBJ1-2 and TRBJ2-5 were preferentially used in persistent disease, while TRBV20-1 and TRBJ2-1 were favored in newly diagnosed disease. Compared with newly diagnosed patients, persistent Graves' disease patients had lower TCR Shannon entropy and fewer highly expanded clones, which suggests clonal expansion.

V loses 3 bases at its end and J loses 10 bases; junction bases beyond the gene matches: 3. CDR3 length: 13 amino acids, cysteine to phenylalanine. Here the CDR3 DNA is all that survives: 39 bases in frame from base 1. Libraries were prepared through multiplex PCR. The run used an Illumina HiSeq 4000. To build TCR beta libraries, CDR3 regions were amplified by Arm-PCR using iRepertoire HTBI primers. PCR products were gel purified before sequencing. The study's processing was this. Across samples, around 62 TRBV and 13 to 15 TRBJ segments were identified and used for gene usage analysis of CDR3 amino acid clonotypes. Filtered high-quality paired reads were merged into contigs using COPE and FqMerger. BLAST was used to align contigs to IMGT TRBV, TRBD and TRBJ reference genes, with CDR3 defined following IMGT. Clonotypes above 0.1% frequency were classified as highly expanded clones. Shannon entropy was used to measure repertoire diversity, and the Gini coefficient was used to measure V-J evenness. A clonotype found in more than one individual was treated as public. TCRdb's own reprocessing of the public reads used fastp at Q25 and MiXCR and kept productive beta chains. Identical CDR3 proteins give one entry, which carries the most common genes and DNA. The V and J calls shown here were made by TCRdb, not taken from the authors' results. This sample holds some 370,000 distinct CDR3 sequences; approximately 23% were observed only once. Jointly, the top ten make up 25% to 30% of the sample.

Comment on this clonotype: Its binding antigen is unknown. One base away there is no much larger clone; base qualities are not given.

The meaning of the sample's time point label: persistent/refractory GD, antithyroid drugs over 5 years with positive TRAb. RNA was extracted from PBMCs in TRIzol for both TCR sequencing and RNA sequencing. Graves' disease was diagnosed according to American Thyroid Association guidelines. Recruitment of patients was carried out at an endocrinology department in Xi'an, China. Each patient gave 7.5 to 10 milliliters of peripheral blood, collected in an EDTA anticoagulant tube. Ficoll Paque Plus density gradient separation was used to isolate PBMCs, and no further T cell sorting was done. An Agilent 2100 Bioanalyzer and agarose gel were used to check RNA quality, while a NanoDrop 2000 measured RNA concentration.

The receptor's source is a woman aged 40 to 49 with Graves disease. Donor details come from another sample of the same person, matched by shared clones. The source was peripheral blood mononuclear cells (PBMCs), collected when the disease was refractory, from a patient treated with antithyroid drugs. The chain is made from TRBV12-3 or TRBV12-4 and TRBJ1-6; TRBD1 lines up with 7 middle nucleotides. The CDR3 reads as follows: CASSFDRESPLHF. The DNA sequence reads TGTGCCAGCAGTTTCGACAGGGAATCACCCCTCCACTTT.